One T cell receptor beta chain is described in this entry. The source of the sample is a study of T-cell reconstitution after alpha-beta-depleted transplantation in children. Using unique molecular identifiers, the investigators prepared the TCRbeta library. TCRdb passed the PCR reads through MiXCR, listing each CDR3 protein once. Here the sample spans around 420,000 distinct CDR3 sequences, under 20% being singletons. Per germline, CDR1 DFQATT and CDR2 SNEGSKA (reference sequence). The V gene lost 0 bases and the J gene lost 0 bases, with 12 bases spanning the gap. CDR3 size: 15 residues. This material consisted of PBMCs, mostly from graft donor cells, taken 360 days after TCRalphabeta/CD19-depleted stem cell transplant. The genes are TRBV20-1 and TRBJ2-7; possibly TRBD2 for D (6 bases). The TCR originated in a boy younger than two who had a stem cell transplant for Wiskott-Aldrich syndrome, so the T cells may come from the graft donor. In DNA form, the CDR3 reads TGCAGTGCTAGAGATCGGCGGGGTCTCTCCTACGAGCAGTACTTC. Translation gives CSARDRRGLSYEQYF.